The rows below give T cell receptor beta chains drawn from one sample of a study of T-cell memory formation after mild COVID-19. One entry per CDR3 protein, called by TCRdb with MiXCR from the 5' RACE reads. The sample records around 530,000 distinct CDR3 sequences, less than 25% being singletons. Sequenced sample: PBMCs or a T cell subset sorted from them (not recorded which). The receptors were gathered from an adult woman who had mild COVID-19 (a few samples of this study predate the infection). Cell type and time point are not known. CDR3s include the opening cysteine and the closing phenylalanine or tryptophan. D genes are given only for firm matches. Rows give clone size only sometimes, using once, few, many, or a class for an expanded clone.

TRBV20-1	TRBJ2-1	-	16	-	TGCAGTGCTAGAGACCCCAGAGGGCAATCCTACAATGAGCAGTTCTTC	CSARDPRGQSYNEQFF
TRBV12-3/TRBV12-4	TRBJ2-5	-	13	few	TGTGCCAGCAGTTCCACGGTTGAGGAGACCCAGTACTTC	CASSSTVEETQYF
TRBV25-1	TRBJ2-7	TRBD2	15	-	TGTGCCAGCAGTGAAGCTAGCGGGAGTCTCAACGAGCAGTACTTC	CASSEASGSLNEQYF
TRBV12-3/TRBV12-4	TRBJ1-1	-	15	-	TGTGCCAGCAGTTTATCCGGAACCCGTACTACTGAAGCTTTCTTT	CASSLSGTRTTEAFF
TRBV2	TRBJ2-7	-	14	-	TGTGCCAGCACTAATGGTGGGGACTCCTACGAGCAGTACTTC	CASTNGGDSYEQYF
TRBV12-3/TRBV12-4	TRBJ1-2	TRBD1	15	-	TGTGCCAGCAGTTTTAGTGGCAGGGGGATAGGAGGCTACACCTTC	CASSFSGRGIGGYTF
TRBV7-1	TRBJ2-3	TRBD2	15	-	TGTGCCAGCAGCTCGGGACTAGGGGGCACAGATACGCAGTATTTT	CASSSGLGGTDTQYF
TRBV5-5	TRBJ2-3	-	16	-	TGTGCCAGCAGACATATTTGGGACACCGACACAGATACGCAGTATTTT	CASRHIWDTDTDTQYF
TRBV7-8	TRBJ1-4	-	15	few	TGTGCCAGCAGCCCGGATACAGCAAAAAATGAAAAACTGTTTTTT	CASSPDTAKNEKLFF
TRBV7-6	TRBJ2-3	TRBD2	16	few	TGTGCCAGCAGCCTAGCGGGGGGCTTATTCACAGATACGCAGTATTTT	CASSLAGGLFTDTQYF
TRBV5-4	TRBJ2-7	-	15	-	TGTGCCAGCAGCTTTAAGACCGTCTCGGTCTACGAGCAGTACTTC	CASSFKTVSVYEQYF
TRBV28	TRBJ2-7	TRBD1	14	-	TGTGCCAGCAGTTCGGGGGACAGGGTGGGGGAGCAGTACTTC	CASSSGDRVGEQYF
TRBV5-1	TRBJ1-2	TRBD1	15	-	TGCGCCAGCAGCTTGGACCTCGGACAGGGACGGGGCTACACCTTC	CASSLDLGQGRGYTF
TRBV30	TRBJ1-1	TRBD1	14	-	TGTGCCTGGGACCCCGGGACAGCTAACACTGAAGCTTTCTTT	CAWDPGTANTEAFF
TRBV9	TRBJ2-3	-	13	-	TGTGCCAGCAGCGTGCCCAGCACAGATACGCAGTATTTT	CASSVPSTDTQYF
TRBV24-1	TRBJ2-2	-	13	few	TGTGCCACCCGACAGGCTAACACCGGGGAGCTGTTTTTT	CATRQANTGELFF
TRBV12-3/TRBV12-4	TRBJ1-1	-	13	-	TGTGCCAGCAGTGGACCCCTGACCGGTGAAGCTTTCTTT	CASSGPLTGEAFF
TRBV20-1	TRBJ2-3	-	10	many	TGCAGTGCTAGAGCAGATACGCAGTATTTT	CSARADTQYF
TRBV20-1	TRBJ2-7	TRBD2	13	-	TGCAGTGCTCAGCGGGAGGGCCCCTACGAGCAGTACTTC	CSAQREGPYEQYF
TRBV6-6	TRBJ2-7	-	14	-	TGTGCCAGCAGTCGAGACAGGGCGGGGTACGAGCAGTACTTC	CASSRDRAGYEQYF
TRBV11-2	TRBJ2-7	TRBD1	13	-	TGTGCCAGCAGAGTTGGACAGGACTACGAGCAGTACTTC	CASRVGQDYEQYF
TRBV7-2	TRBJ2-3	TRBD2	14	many	TGTGCCAGCAGCTCGGGGGGGTTCACAGATACGCAGTATTTT	CASSSGGFTDTQYF
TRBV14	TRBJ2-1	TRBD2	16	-	TGTGCCAGCAGCTCTTCCGGGACTAGCGGCTACAATGAGCAGTTCTTC	CASSSSGTSGYNEQFF
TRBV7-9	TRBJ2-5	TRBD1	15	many	TGTGCCAGCAGCTCCTCCGGGACAGGATGGGAGACCCAGTACTTC	CASSSSGTGWETQYF
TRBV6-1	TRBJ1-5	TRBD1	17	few	TGTGCCAGCAGTGAAGGCGGGACAGGCAATAGCAATCAGCCCCAGCATTTT	CASSEGGTGNSNQPQHF
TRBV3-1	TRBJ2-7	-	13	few	TGTGCCAGCAGCCTTTCAGACTCCGGGGAGCAGTACTTC	CASSLSDSGEQYF
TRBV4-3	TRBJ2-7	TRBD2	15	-	TGCGCCAGCACCTCTCATCTAGCGGGAGACGGCGAGCAGTACTTC	CASTSHLAGDGEQYF
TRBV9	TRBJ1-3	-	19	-	TGTGCCAGCAGCGTAGGCCCTCGGGGAGGCGCCGATTCTGGAAACACCATATATTTT	CASSVGPRGGADSGNTIYF
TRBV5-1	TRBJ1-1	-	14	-	TGCGCCAGCAGTACGGGGCGAGTAAACACTGAAGCTTTCTTT	CASSTGRVNTEAFF
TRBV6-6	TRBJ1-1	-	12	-	TGTGCCAGCACTACCGGGACAAGAGAAGCTTTCTTT	CASTTGTREAFF
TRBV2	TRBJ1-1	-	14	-	TGTGCCAGCAGTAGAACAGGGTTTATCACTGAAGCTTTCTTT	CASSRTGFITEAFF
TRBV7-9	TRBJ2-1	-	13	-	TGTGCCAGCAGCTCAGGACTGCACAATGAGCAGTTCTTC	CASSSGLHNEQFF
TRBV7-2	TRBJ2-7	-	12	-	TGTGCCAGCAGCTTAGCGCTCACCGATTTGTCCTTC	CASSLALTDLSF
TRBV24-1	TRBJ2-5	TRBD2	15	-	TGTGCCACCAGTGATTATACGGCGGGGGGAGAGACCCAGTACTTC	CATSDYTAGGETQYF
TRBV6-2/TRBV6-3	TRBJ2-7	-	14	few	TGTGCCAGCAGTTTCGGCGGGCCTGAGGACGAGCAGTACTTC	CASSFGGPEDEQYF
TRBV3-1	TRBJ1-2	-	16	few	TGTGCCAGCAGCCAAGATTCTTGGTCCGGAGTGAATGGCTACACCTTC	CASSQDSWSGVNGYTF